The 7 T cell receptor beta chains given below trace back to one sample, sequenced in a study of shared clonotypes between healthy human individuals. The data were produced by immunoSEQ multiplex PCR, yet TCRdb's version contains in-frame clones alone and is incomplete. The table shows millions of clones, with about 95% occurring only once. Sequenced sample: naive CD4+ T cells sorted from blood. Subset indicated: CD45RA+ positively selected. Receptor source: a man aged 18-30 years in good health.

The genes are TRBV5-1 and TRBJ1-1; weak D call: TRBD1 (5 bases). The ends were cut back, 4 bases at V and 0 bases at J, with 19 bases in the middle. The germline V gene has CDR1 SGHRS and CDR2 YFSETQ. This CDR3 spans 17 amino acids. The CDR3 coding sequence is TGCGCCAGCAGCGTGTGGGGTGTGGGGACGGTGAACACTGAAGCTTTCTTT. Translating gives CASSVWGVGTVNTEAFF.

This clone appeared once. The gene calls are TRBV19 and TRBJ2-7, with 8 bases matching TRBD1. This CDR3 is 15 amino acids long. The V gene's germline CDR1 is LNHDA and CDR2 SQIVND (reference sequence). V was pared by 4 bases and J by 2 bases, with 7 bases of the junction left unmatched. The CDR3 DNA is TGTGCCAGTAGTAACCCGGGACAGGTTACCTACGAGCAGTACTTC. Translated: CASSNPGQVTYEQYF.

This chain uses TRBV11-2 with TRBJ2-1; D is unclear. The CDR3 sequence is 15 residues long. The germline V gene encodes CDR1 SGHAT and CDR2 FQNNGV. V gave up 1 base and J gave up 9 bases, with 16 bases separating them. The CDR3 is CASSLVDITASEQFF. The DNA for the CDR3 is TGTGCCAGCAGCTTAGTAGATATCACAGCTTCTGAGCAGTTCTTC.

Worth noting for this clone: Just one base apart from a much larger clone, this may be a read error. This sample includes further DNA sequences coding for the same CDR3. The V gene is TRBV6-6, the J gene TRBJ1-5; D unresolved. V was trimmed by 2 bases and J by 0 bases, leaving 2 bases between them. Germline V gene data show CDR1 as MNHNY and CDR2 as SVGAGI (reference sequence). The CDR3 extends over 13 amino acids. The CDR3 reads CASSYSSNQPQHF. The CDR3 nucleotides are TGTGCCAGCAGTTACAGTAGCAATCAGCCCCAGCATTTT.

The J gene is TRBJ1-1, the V gene TRBV6-1; D unresolved. Trimming cost V 0 bases and J 1 base, with 12 bases left between them. This CDR3 spans 16 amino acids. Germline V gene sequence: CDR1 MNHNS, CDR2 SASEGT. Here the CDR3 DNA reads TGTGCCAGCAGTGAAGCAGGAAAACCACCGAACACTGAAGCTTTCTTT. Its protein product is CASSEAGKPPNTEAFF.

Regarding this clone: The same CDR3 also results from other DNA sequences found in this sample. This chain uses TRBV28 with TRBJ1-1; D perhaps matches TRBD1 (6 bases). V was clipped by 6 bases and J by 7 bases, with 21 bases between them. Germline lookup yields CDR1 MDHEN and CDR2 SYDVKM. The CDR3 runs to 15 residues. This chain's CDR3 is CASSQPWTVRIEAFF. CDR3 nucleotide sequence: TGTGCCAGCAGCCAACCCTGGACAGTCCGGATTGAAGCTTTCTTT.

This chain uses TRBV19 with TRBJ1-2, with 9 bases lining up with TRBD1. The V segment lost 7 bases and the J segment 6 bases; nucleotides outside the gene matches: 12. The CDR3 is 15 amino acids. Germline V CDR1 and CDR2: LNHDA, SQIVND (reference sequence). CDR3 amino acids: CASKTPGQGPDGYTF. The CDR3 DNA reads as TGTGCCAGTAAAACTCCGGGACAGGGACCAGATGGCTACACCTTC.